These T cell receptor beta chains were read from a single sample in a study of shared clonotypes between healthy human individuals. Some clones are missing from TCRdb's copy, which holds only in-frame ones; the method was immunoSEQ multiplex PCR. This sample has more than 900,000 clones; approximately 80% occur once, and the top ten carry 0.5% to 0.65%. Sequencing was performed on memory CD4+ T cells from PBMCs. All receptors derive from a young man in good health. Some clones in this sample may be carry-over from other donors' samples. The CDR3 runs from the conserved cysteine through the conserved F or W. D genes are given only for firm matches. Some rows mark clone size as missing; the rest say once, few, many or name a class of expanded clone.

clone_size	d_call	v_call	j_call	cdr3_aa	cdr3_nt
few	NA	TRBV7-9	TRBJ2-3	CASSSSTGVTDTQYF	TGTGCCAGCAGCTCATCGACGGGGGTCACAGATACGCAGTATTTT
NA	NA	TRBV6-1	TRBJ2-3	CATIQQGTDTQYF	TGTGCCACGATACAACAGGGCACAGATACGCAGTATTTT
NA	NA	TRBV15	TRBJ1-5	CATSRERGKGQPQHF	TGTGCCACCAGCAGAGAAAGGGGAAAAGGTCAGCCCCAGCATTTT
NA	NA	TRBV7-2	TRBJ2-3	CASSPRGRGSTQYF	TGTGCCAGCAGCCCGAGGGGGCGGGGGTCTACGCAGTATTTT
once	TRBD2	TRBV11-3	TRBJ2-7	CASSLRGALDEQYF	TGTGCCAGCAGCTTGCGGGGGGCGCTCGACGAGCAGTACTTC
few	NA	TRBV30	TRBJ2-7	CAWSVNRHSYEQYF	TGTGCCTGGAGTGTTAACAGGCACTCCTACGAGCAGTACTTC
NA	NA	TRBV29-1	TRBJ2-5	CSVVFQETQYF	TGCAGCGTTGTTTTCCAAGAGACCCAGTACTTC
NA	TRBD2	TRBV25-1	TRBJ2-1	CASSKGLTYNEQFF	TGTGCCAGCAGCAAGGGACTAACCTACAATGAGCAGTTCTTC
NA	NA	TRBV4-3	TRBJ2-2	CASSQVASGTGELFF	TGCGCCAGCAGCCAAGTCGCGAGTGGCACCGGGGAGCTGTTTTTT
few	TRBD2	TRBV27	TRBJ2-1	CASGPRLAGSYNEQFF	TGTGCCAGTGGACCTCGACTAGCGGGTTCCTACAATGAGCAGTTCTTC
once	NA	TRBV2	TRBJ2-7	CASSERTDTYEQYF	TGTGCCAGCAGTGAGAGGACGGATACTTACGAGCAGTACTTC
NA	NA	TRBV4-2	TRBJ2-5	CASSQGTSEPQETQYF	TGTGCCAGCAGCCAAGGTACAAGCGAACCCCAAGAGACCCAGTACTTC
NA	TRBD1	TRBV28	TRBJ1-2	CASSSWDSKAEWGYTF	TGTGCCAGCAGTTCATGGGACAGTAAGGCCGAATGGGGCTACACCTTC
NA	TRBD1	TRBV18	TRBJ1-1	CASSRRQGNTEAFF	TGTGCCAGCTCACGAAGACAGGGGAACACTGAAGCTTTCTTT
NA	TRBD2	TRBV25-1	TRBJ2-1	CASSELGTSGYNEQFF	TGTGCCAGCAGTGAACTAGGGACTAGCGGGTACAATGAGCAGTTCTTC
few	NA	TRBV9	TRBJ1-5	CASSAHARSGDQPQHF	TGTGCCAGCAGCGCCCATGCACGAAGCGGGGATCAGCCCCAGCATTTT
NA	TRBD2	TRBV5-4	TRBJ2-7	CASSLAAGGPSYEQYF	TGTGCCAGCAGCTTGGCGGCGGGAGGGCCGTCCTACGAGCAGTACTTC
once	NA	TRBV7-2	TRBJ1-4	CASSSQGWDEKLFF	TGTGCCAGCAGCTCCCAGGGGTGGGATGAAAAACTGTTTTTT
NA	TRBD1	TRBV2	TRBJ1-5	CASGGQLEWEPQHF	TGTGCCAGTGGGGGACAGTTGGAGTGGGAGCCCCAGCATTTT
NA	NA	TRBV7-2	TRBJ2-1	CASSTASGNEQFF	TGTGCCAGCAGCACCGCGAGTGGGAATGAGCAGTTCTTC
NA	NA	TRBV11-1	TRBJ2-2	CASSLVVSGELFF	TGTGCCAGCAGCTTAGTAGTCTCCGGGGAGCTGTTTTTT
NA	TRBD2	TRBV9	TRBJ2-5	CASSGREGPQETQYF	TGTGCCAGCAGCGGGCGGGAGGGCCCCCAAGAGACCCAGTACTTC
NA	TRBD2	TRBV5-1	TRBJ2-7	CASSLGLATLYEQYF	TGCGCCAGCAGCTTGGGACTAGCGACCCTCTACGAGCAGTACTTC
NA	NA	TRBV29-1	TRBJ2-2	CSVEGVGAGELFF	TGCAGCGTTGAAGGTGTGGGGGCAGGGGAGCTGTTTTTT
NA	TRBD2	TRBV9	TRBJ2-7	CASSVGGSRYEQYF	TGTGCCAGCAGCGTAGGCGGGAGTAGGTACGAGCAGTACTTC
NA	TRBD1	TRBV7-6	TRBJ2-7	CASSDPGTGGPEQYF	TGTGCCAGCAGCGATCCCGGGACAGGGGGCCCCGAGCAGTACTTC
NA	NA	TRBV18	TRBJ1-2	CASSPDLSLNYGYTF	TGTGCCAGCTCACCAGACTTATCCCTTAACTATGGCTACACCTTC
few	NA	TRBV10-3	TRBJ1-1	CAGGGVNTEAFF	TGTGCGGGCGGGGGCGTGAACACTGAAGCTTTCTTT
NA	TRBD2	TRBV7-2	TRBJ2-1	CASSPQAGDYNEQFF	TGTGCCAGCAGCCCCCAAGCGGGAGACTACAATGAGCAGTTCTTC
NA	NA	TRBV5-1	TRBJ1-5	CASSLAPGMNPGTLQHF	TGCGCCAGCAGCTTGGCACCAGGGATGAACCCGGGCACTCTCCAGCATTTT
NA	TRBD1	TRBV7-2	TRBJ2-3	CASSLGSRTGGRGTQYF	TGTGCCAGCAGCTTAGGGTCCCGGACAGGGGGCCGGGGTACGCAGTATTTT
NA	NA	TRBV5-1	TRBJ2-2	CASSLARPSTGELFF	TGCGCCAGCAGCTTGGCGCGTCCTTCCACCGGGGAGCTGTTTTTT
NA	TRBD1	TRBV4-3	TRBJ2-7	CASSQRTGDEQYF	TGCGCCAGCAGCCAGAGGACAGGGGACGAGCAGTACTTC